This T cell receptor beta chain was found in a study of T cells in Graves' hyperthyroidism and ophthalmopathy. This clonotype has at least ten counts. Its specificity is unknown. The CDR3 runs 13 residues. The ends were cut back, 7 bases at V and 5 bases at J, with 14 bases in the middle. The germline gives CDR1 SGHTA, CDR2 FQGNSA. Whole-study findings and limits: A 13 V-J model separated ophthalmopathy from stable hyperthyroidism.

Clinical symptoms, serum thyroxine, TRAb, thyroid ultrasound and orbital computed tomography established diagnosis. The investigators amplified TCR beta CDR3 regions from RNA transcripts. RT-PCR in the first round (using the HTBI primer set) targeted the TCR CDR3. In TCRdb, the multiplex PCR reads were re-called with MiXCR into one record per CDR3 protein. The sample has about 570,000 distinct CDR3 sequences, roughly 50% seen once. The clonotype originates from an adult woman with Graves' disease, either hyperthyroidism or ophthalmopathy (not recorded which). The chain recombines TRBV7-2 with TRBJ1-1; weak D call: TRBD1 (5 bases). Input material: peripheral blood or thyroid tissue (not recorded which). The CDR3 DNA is TGTGCCAGCACCTCCTTTCGGGGGACTGAAGCTTTCTTT. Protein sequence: CASTSFRGTEAFF. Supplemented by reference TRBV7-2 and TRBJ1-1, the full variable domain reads GAGVSQSPSNKVTEKGKDVELRCDPISGHTALYWYRQSLGQGLEFLIYFQGNSAPDKSGLPSDRFSAERTGGSVSTLTIQRTQQEDSAVYLCASTSFRGTEAFFGQGTRLTVV.